This T cell receptor (beta chain) came from a study of blood T cell repertoires in COVID-19. This CDR3 has 15 amino acids. J lost 1 base, V lost 3 bases, and 5 bases had no gene match. In germline, CDR1 is MNHEY, CDR2 SMNVEV (reference sequence). Generated by immunoSEQ multiplex PCR, the TCRdb table keeps only in-frame clones and is missing some. In the table there are tens of thousands of clones, about 90% of which are singletons. This sequence was found in a human donor in a cohort sampled during active COVID-19. What was sequenced was peripheral blood. This chain joins TRBV27 and TRBJ1-1, with TRBD1 matching 7 bases. CDR3 bases: TGTGCCAGCAGTTTGAGGCCAGGGGGGAACACTGAAGCTTTCTTT. Amino acids: CASSLRPGGNTEAFF.